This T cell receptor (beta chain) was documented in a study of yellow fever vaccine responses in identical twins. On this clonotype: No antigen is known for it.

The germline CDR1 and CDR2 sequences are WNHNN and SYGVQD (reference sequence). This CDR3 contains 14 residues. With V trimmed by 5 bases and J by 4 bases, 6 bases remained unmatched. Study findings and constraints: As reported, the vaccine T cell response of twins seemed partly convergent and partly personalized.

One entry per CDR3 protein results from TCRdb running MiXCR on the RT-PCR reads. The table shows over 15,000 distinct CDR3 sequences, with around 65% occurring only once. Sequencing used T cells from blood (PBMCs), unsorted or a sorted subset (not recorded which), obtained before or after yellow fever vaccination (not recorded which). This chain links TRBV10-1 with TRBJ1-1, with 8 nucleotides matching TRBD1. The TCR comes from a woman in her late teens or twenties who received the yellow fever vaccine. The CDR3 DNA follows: TGCGCCAGCAGTCCCCGACAGGGGAGCACTGAAGCTTTCTTT. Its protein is CASSPRQGSTEAFF.